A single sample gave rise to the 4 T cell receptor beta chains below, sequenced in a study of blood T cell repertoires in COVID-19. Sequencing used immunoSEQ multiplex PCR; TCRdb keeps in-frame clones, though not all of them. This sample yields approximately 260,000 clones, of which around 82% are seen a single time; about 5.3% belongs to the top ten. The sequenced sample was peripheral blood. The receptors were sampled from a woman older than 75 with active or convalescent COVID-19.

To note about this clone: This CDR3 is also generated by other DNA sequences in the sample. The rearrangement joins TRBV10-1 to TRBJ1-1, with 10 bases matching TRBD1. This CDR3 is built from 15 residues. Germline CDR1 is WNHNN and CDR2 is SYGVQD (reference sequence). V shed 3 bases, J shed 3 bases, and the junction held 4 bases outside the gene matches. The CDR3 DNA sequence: TGCGCCAGCAGTGAATCAGGGACAGGGGACACTGAAGCTTTCTTT. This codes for CASSESGTGDTEAFF.

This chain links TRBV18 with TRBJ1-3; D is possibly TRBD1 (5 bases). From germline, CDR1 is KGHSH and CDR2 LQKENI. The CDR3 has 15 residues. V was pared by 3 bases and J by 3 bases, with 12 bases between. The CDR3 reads CASSPGQGLGNTIYF. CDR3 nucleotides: TGTGCCAGCTCACCGGGGCAGGGACTTGGAAACACCATATATTTT.

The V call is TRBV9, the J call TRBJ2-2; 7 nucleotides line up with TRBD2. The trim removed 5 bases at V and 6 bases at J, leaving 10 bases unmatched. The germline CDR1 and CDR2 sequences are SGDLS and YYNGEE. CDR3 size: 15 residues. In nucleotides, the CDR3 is TGTGCCAGCAGTGGAACGGGGGGAGGCTCCGGGGAGCTGTTTTTT. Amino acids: CASSGTGGGSGELFF.

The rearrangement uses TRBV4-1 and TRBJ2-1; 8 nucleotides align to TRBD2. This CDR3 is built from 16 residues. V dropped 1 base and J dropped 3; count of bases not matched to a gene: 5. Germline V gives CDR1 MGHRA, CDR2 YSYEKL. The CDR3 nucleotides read TGCGCCAGCAGCCAAGGGCGGGAGGCCGTCTACAATGAGCAGTTCTTC. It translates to CASSQGREAVYNEQFF.